This T cell receptor (beta chain) was sequenced for a study of T-cell reconstitution after alpha-beta-depleted transplantation in children. CDR1 and CDR2 (germline): MNHEY, SVGEGT. Trimming at V came to 8 bases and at J to 6 bases, leaving 13 bases not matched to a gene. CDR3 length equals 15 residues. The library targeted TCRbeta and was prepared with unique molecular identifiers. TCRdb independently ran MiXCR on the PCR reads; one entry per CDR3 protein. The sample includes some 400,000 distinct CDR3 sequences, roughly 20% seen only once; the top ten take 3.8%. In its sample, this clonotype was seen a few times.

The sequencing here drew on PBMCs from the stem cell graft donor, taken from the stem cell graft. The chain links TRBV6-2 or TRBV6-3 to TRBJ2-5; TRBD2 matches at 9 bases. The TCR comes from a human donor who donated a stem cell graft to a child with acute myeloid leukemia. The CDR3 DNA sequence: TGTGCCAGCCTGGTTGACAATAGCGGGAGCAAGACCCAGTACTTC. Amino acid sequence: CASLVDNSGSKTQYF.